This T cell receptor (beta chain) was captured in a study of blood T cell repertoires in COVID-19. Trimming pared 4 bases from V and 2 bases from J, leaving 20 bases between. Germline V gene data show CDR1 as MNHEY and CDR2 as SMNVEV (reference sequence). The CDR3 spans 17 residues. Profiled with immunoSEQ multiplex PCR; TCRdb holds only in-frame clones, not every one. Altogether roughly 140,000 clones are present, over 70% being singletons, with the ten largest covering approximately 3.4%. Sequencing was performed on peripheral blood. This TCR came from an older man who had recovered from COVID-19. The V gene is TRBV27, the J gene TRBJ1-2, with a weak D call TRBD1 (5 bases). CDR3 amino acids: CASSSLGVGGGNYGYTF. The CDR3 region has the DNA TGTGCCAGCAGTTCTCTAGGGGTCGGCGGAGGGAACTATGGCTACACCTTC.